This record covers a single T cell receptor beta chain. Antigen specificity is unknown. TCRdb called the RT-PCR reads again in MiXCR, with one record for every CDR3 protein. This sample has some 520,000 distinct CDR3 sequences, with approximately 16% found just once. This sample was taken from a study of response to subunit inactivated influenza vaccine. Study results and limitations: Authors suggested that a seasonal influenza vaccination recruits few new T cells each time.

The V gene's germline CDR1 is LGHNA and CDR2 YNFKEQ. The V segment lost 2 bases and the J segment 7 bases; nucleotides outside the gene matches: 7. This CDR3 comprises 17 residues. This clonotype was obtained from a man aged 50 to 69 who received an inactivated influenza vaccine. The input for sequencing was CD4+ T cells sorted from PBMCs, taken less than 30 months after vaccination. This chain joins TRBV4-2 and TRBJ2-2; 13 positions match TRBD2. CDR3 amino acids: CASSQLLAGGPGGELFF. The DNA of the CDR3 is TGTGCCAGCAGCCAACTACTAGCGGGGGGGCCAGGCGGGGAGCTGTTTTTT.